This entry describes one T cell receptor beta chain. Trimming removed 1 base at V and 6 bases at J, with 6 bases between. Germline V gives CDR1 MDHEN, CDR2 SYDVKM. This CDR3 is built from 13 residues. Profiling relied on immunoSEQ multiplex PCR, and the TCRdb table lists in-frame clones only, not all of them. The sample includes around 56,000 clones, around 94% of them seen just once. The data originate from a study of T cell changes during pregnancy in multiple sclerosis. The receptor was isolated from a female donor with multiple sclerosis, enrolled in a pregnancy study. The sequences come from CD8+ T cells from peripheral blood mononuclear cells, collected after pregnancy. The chain links TRBV28 to TRBJ2-2; D uncertain. The CDR3 DNA follows: TGTGCCAGCAGTTTATTAGTCGCCGGGGAGCTGTTTTTT. The encoded protein is CASSLLVAGELFF.